One and the same sample provided the 17 T cell receptor beta chains below, sequenced in a study of control samples from healthy donors and cancer patients. Generated by immunoSEQ multiplex PCR, the TCRdb table keeps only in-frame clones and is missing some. The sample gives just over 150,000 clones, around 95% of which show up once; about 9.3% is in the top ten. The sequencing input was blood. Receptors were obtained from a woman in her 40s in good health.

This clone has just a few counts. The rearrangement links TRBV6-2 or TRBV6-3 to TRBJ1-5; a possible D gene is TRBD1 (5 bases). The CDR3 covers 15 residues. Germline-derived CDR1 and CDR2 are MNHEY and SVGEGT. With 2 bases removed from V and 7 bases from J, the gap between germline ends came to 15 bases. The CDR3 sequence: CASSYGGGFRQPQHF. Written as DNA, the CDR3 is TGTGCCAGCAGTTACGGGGGGGGGTTCCGGCAGCCCCAGCATTTT.

The rearrangement uses TRBV6-6 and TRBJ1-5, with D possibly TRBD1 on 5 matching bases. CDR3 length: 16 residues. CDR1 and CDR2 (germline): MNHNY, SVGAGI (reference sequence). The V end lost 2 bases, the J end lost 1 base, and 12 bases lay between the germline ends. The CDR3 DNA follows: TGTGCCAGCAGTTACGTTGGGGGACGCAGCAATCAGCCCCAGCATTTT. It yields the protein CASSYVGGRSNQPQHF.

The DNA of the CDR3 is TGTGCCAGCAGCCAGACTAGCGGGAGGGCCGGTTGGAATGAGCAGTTCTTC. Translated: CASSQTSGRAGWNEQFF. The chain has TRBV5-6 and TRBJ2-1; TRBD2 agrees at 14 bases. The ends lost 4 bases at V and 7 bases at J; junction bases unmatched: 10. The CDR3 is 17 residues long. Looked up from germline, CDR1 is SGHDT and CDR2 is YYEEEE.

The chain has TRBV7-2 and TRBJ1-5; D perhaps matches TRBD1 (6 bases). Germline loops: CDR1 SGHTA, CDR2 FQGNSA. V was clipped by 2 bases and J by 7 bases, with 18 bases between them. This CDR3 comprises 16 residues. CDR3 DNA: TGTGCCAGCAGCTTAATGGGAGGGGGGGGAAACCAGCCCCAGCATTTT. Protein product: CASSLMGGGGNQPQHF.

V and J are TRBV28 and TRBJ1-6; no definite D call. This CDR3 spans 12 amino acids. V lost 6 bases to trimming and J lost 10 bases, with 10 bases between them. Germline values: CDR1 MDHEN, CDR2 SYDVKM. This chain's CDR3 is CASSLTGSPLHF. CDR3 DNA: TGTGCCAGCAGCTTGACGGGATCACCCCTCCACTTT.

V gene TRBV6-5 combines with J gene TRBJ2-5, with 7 bases that match TRBD1. Germline CDR1 and CDR2: MNHEY and SVGAGI. This CDR3 has 14 amino acids. The junction had 5 bases not matched to a gene; V was cut back by 5 bases and J by 2 bases. The CDR3 region has the DNA TGTGCCAGCAGTATCCGGGACAGACAAGAGACCCAGTACTTC. This gives the protein CASSIRDRQETQYF.

The V call is TRBV30, the J call TRBJ1-3; D ambiguous. Trimming took 0 bases from V and 5 from J, leaving 11 bases between them. Germline V CDR1 and CDR2: GTSNPN, SVGIG (reference sequence). The CDR3 has 14 residues. This chain's CDR3 is CAWSVSGKRNTIYF. CDR3 nucleotide sequence: TGTGCCTGGAGTGTATCGGGAAAACGAAACACCATATATTTT.

This rearrangement joins TRBV10-3 to TRBJ1-1; possible D gene TRBD1, 6 bases. This CDR3 spans 14 amino acids. Between the trimmed V and J ends, which lost 6 bases and 1 base, there was a span of 12 bases. The germline V gene has CDR1 ENHRY and CDR2 SYGVKD. The CDR3 DNA sequence: TGTGCCATCAGGGGTGGGGGCTCGAACACTGAAGCTTTCTTT. Its translation: CAIRGGGSNTEAFF.

This chain connects TRBV7-6 to TRBJ2-5, with unresolved D. The CDR3 length is 14 residues. The V gene's germline CDR1 is SGHVS and CDR2 FNYEAQ. Trimming removed 5 bases at V and 2 bases at J, with 12 bases between. This CDR3 is CASSLLWSQETQYF. The CDR3 DNA follows: TGTGCCAGCAGCCTCCTGTGGTCGCAAGAGACCCAGTACTTC.

The chain joins TRBV19 to TRBJ1-2; no reliable D call. V was pared by 8 bases and J by 7 bases, with 17 bases between. This CDR3 is 13 amino acids long. Germline assignment: CDR1 LNHDA and CDR2 SQIVND (reference sequence). The CDR3 DNA is TGTGCCAGTCCCCGGGGAAGGGCGAGTGGCTACACCTTC. This encodes CASPRGRASGYTF.

This clone was counted once. The chain joins TRBV28 to TRBJ2-1, with no clear D. V lost 2 bases, J lost 6 bases, and 11 bases lay in between. Germline CDR1 is MDHEN and CDR2 is SYDVKM. This CDR3 has 14 residues. The CDR3 protein is CASSLRPESNEQFF. In nucleotides, the CDR3 is TGTGCCAGCAGTTTAAGACCGGAGTCCAATGAGCAGTTCTTC.

The chain is built from TRBV4-2 and TRBJ1-5, with D perhaps TRBD1 (5 bases). Trimming cost V 3 bases and J 6 bases, with 12 bases left between them. The CDR3 covers 14 residues. Germline loops: CDR1 LGHNA, CDR2 YNFKEQ. CDR3 sequence reads: CASSHLGTGQPQHF. The DNA of the CDR3 is TGTGCCAGCAGCCACCTCGGGACCGGTCAGCCCCAGCATTTT.

The gene calls are TRBV25-1 and TRBJ1-4, with D unresolved. This CDR3 contains 15 residues. Trimming pared 4 bases from V and 0 bases from J, leaving 9 bases between. The germline CDR1 and CDR2 sequences are MGHDK and SYGVNS. CDR3 DNA: TGTGCCAGCAGTGCCCTGGTAGCAACTAATGAAAAACTGTTTTTT. Protein product: CASSALVATNEKLFF.

The chain couples TRBV9 to TRBJ1-6; 8 bases map to TRBD1. With V trimmed by 0 bases and J by 8 bases, 19 bases remained unmatched. Germline CDR1 SGDLS, CDR2 YYNGEE. There are 20 residues in the CDR3. The CDR3 DNA follows: TGTGCCAGCAGCGTAGGCCCCCCGGCAAATCCAGGGGGCACGCATTCACCCCTCCACTTT. This sequence encodes CASSVGPPANPGGTHSPLHF.

The chain links TRBV6-2 or TRBV6-3 to TRBJ1-6; 8 nucleotides line up with TRBD1. Germline trimming cut 2 bases from V and 4 bases from J; bases unmatched to any gene: 16. This CDR3 is 20 amino acids long. From germline, CDR1 is MNHEY and CDR2 SVGEGT. CDR3 sequence reads: CASSYEAGQGLGKYNSPLHF. The CDR3, as DNA: TGTGCCAGCAGTTACGAGGCAGGACAGGGACTCGGAAAATATAATTCACCCCTCCACTTT.

The chain recombines TRBV5-6 with TRBJ1-2; 7 bases map to TRBD1. This CDR3 is 12 amino acids long. Germline V lookup: CDR1 SGHDT, CDR2 YYEEEE. Unmatched junction bases numbered 4, after V lost 5 bases and J lost 6 bases. DNA for the CDR3: TGTGCCAGCAGTCGAGGACAGGATGGCTACACCTTC. This codes for CASSRGQDGYTF. The entire variable domain, with the rest obtained from reference TRBV5-6 and TRBJ1-2, is as follows: DAGVTQSPTHLIKTRGQQVTLRCSPKSGHDTVSWYQQALGQGPQFIFQYYEEEERQRGNFPDRFSGHQFPNYSSELNVNALLLGDSALYLCASSRGQDGYTFGSGTRLTVV.

The rearrangement uses TRBV4-3 and TRBJ1-1; 7 bases map to TRBD1. Per the germline V gene, CDR1 is LGHNA and CDR2 is YSLEER. J was trimmed by 7 bases and V by 0 bases; bases with no gene match: 5. The CDR3 spans 14 residues. The CDR3 loop is CASSQDRGQFEAFF. Written as DNA, the CDR3 is TGCGCCAGCAGCCAAGATCGGGGACAGTTTGAAGCTTTCTTT.